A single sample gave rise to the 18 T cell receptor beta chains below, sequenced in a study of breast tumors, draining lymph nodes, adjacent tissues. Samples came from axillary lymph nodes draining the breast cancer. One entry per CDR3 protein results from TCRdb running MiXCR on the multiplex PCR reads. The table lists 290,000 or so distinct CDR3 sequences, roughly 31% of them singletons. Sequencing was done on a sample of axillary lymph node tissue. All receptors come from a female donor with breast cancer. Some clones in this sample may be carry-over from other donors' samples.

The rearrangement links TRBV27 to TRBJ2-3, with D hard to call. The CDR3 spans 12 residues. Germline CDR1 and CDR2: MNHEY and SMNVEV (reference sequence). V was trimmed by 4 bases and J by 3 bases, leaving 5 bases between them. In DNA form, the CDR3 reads TGTGCCAGCAGTTACACAACAGATACGCAGTATTTT. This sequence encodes CASSYTTDTQYF.

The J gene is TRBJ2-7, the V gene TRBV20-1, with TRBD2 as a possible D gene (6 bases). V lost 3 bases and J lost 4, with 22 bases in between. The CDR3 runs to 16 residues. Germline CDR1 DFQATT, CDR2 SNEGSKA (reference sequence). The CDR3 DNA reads TGCAGTGCTAGTGAGGCTCCTCGCGGGGACGGATACGAGCAGTACTTC. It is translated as CSASEAPRGDGYEQYF.

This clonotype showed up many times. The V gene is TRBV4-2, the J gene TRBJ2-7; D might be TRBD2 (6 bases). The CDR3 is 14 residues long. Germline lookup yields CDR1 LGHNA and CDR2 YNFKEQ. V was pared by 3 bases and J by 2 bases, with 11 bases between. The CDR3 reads CASSQETRTYEQYF. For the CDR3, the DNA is TGTGCCAGCAGCCAGGAGACTAGGACCTACGAGCAGTACTTC.

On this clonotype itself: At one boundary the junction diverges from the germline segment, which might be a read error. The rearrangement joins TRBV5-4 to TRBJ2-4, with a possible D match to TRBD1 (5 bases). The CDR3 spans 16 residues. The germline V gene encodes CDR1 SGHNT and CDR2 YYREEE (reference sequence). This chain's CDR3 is CAGSSGYGLAKNIQYF. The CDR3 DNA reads TGTGCCGGCAGCTCAGGGTACGGCTTAGCCAAAAACATTCAGTACTTC.

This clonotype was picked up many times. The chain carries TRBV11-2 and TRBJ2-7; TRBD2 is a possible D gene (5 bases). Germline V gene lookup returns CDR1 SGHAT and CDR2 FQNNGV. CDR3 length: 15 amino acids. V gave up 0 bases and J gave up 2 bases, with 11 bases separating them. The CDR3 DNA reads TGTGCCAGCAGCTTAGACCGGGGTGGGACCTACGAGCAGTACTTC. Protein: CASSLDRGGTYEQYF. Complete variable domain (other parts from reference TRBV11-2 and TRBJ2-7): EAGVAQSPRYKIIEKRQSVAFWCNPISGHATLYWYQQILGQGPKLLIQFQNNGVVDDSQLPKDRFSAERLKGVDSTLKIQPAKLEDSAVYLCASSLDRGGTYEQYFGPGTRLTVT.

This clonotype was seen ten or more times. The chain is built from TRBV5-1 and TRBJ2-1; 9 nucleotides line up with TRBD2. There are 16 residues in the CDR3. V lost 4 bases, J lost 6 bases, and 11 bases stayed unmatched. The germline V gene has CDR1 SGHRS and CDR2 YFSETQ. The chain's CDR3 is CASSTTTSGGGNEQFF. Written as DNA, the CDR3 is TGCGCCAGCAGCACAACGACTAGCGGAGGGGGCAATGAGCAGTTCTTC.

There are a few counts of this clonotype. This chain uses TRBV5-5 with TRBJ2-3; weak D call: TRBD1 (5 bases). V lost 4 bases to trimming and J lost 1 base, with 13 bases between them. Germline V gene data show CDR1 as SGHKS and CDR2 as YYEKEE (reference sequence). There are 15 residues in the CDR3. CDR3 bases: TGTGCCAGCAGCCCACAGGCGGCTGGCACAGATACGCAGTATTTT. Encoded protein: CASSPQAAGTDTQYF.

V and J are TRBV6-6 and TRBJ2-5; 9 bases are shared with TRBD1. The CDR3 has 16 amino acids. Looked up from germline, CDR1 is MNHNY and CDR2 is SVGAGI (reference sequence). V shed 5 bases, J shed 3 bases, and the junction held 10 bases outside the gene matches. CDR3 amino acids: CASSPEPGTGKETQYF. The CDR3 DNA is TGTGCCAGCAGTCCCGAACCGGGGACAGGGAAAGAGACCCAGTACTTC.

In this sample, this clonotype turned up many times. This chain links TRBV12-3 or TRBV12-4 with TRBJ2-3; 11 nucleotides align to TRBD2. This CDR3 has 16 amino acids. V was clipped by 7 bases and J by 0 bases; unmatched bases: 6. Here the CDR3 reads CASTHSGRASTDTQYF. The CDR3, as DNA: TGTGCCAGCACTCATAGCGGGAGGGCTAGCACAGATACGCAGTATTTT.

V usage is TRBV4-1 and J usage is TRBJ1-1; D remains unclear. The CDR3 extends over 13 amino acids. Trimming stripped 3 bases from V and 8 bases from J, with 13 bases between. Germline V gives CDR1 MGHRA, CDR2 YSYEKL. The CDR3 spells CASSHRDSEEAFF. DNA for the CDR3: TGCGCCAGCAGCCATCGAGATTCTGAGGAAGCTTTCTTT.

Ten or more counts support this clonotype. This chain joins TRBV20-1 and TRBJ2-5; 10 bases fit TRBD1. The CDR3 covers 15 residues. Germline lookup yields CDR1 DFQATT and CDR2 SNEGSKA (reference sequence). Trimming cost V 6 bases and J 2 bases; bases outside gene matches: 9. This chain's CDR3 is CSALQTGGSQETQYF. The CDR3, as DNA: TGCAGTGCCCTTCAGACAGGGGGCTCGCAAGAGACCCAGTACTTC.

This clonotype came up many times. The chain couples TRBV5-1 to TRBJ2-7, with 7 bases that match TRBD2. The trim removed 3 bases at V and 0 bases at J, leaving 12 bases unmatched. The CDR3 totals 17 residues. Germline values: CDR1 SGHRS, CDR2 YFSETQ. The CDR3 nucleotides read TGCGCCAGCAGCTCCCCTCCGGGTAGGGACTACTCCTACGAGCAGTACTTC. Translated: CASSSPPGRDYSYEQYF.

The CDR3 sequence: CASRLWAPRGYTF. The DNA for the CDR3 is TGTGCCAGCAGGTTATGGGCTCCCCGGGGCTACACCTTC. The chain uses TRBV5-6 and TRBJ1-2, with D unresolved. V was pared by 5 bases and J by 8 bases, with 16 bases between. Germline V gene data show CDR1 as SGHDT and CDR2 as YYEEEE. There are 13 residues in the CDR3.

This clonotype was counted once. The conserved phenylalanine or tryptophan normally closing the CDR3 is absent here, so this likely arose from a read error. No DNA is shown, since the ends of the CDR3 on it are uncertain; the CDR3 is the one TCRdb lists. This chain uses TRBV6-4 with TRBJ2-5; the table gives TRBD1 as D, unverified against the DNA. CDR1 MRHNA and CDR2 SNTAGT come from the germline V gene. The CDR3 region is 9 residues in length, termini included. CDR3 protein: CASRRDSTS.

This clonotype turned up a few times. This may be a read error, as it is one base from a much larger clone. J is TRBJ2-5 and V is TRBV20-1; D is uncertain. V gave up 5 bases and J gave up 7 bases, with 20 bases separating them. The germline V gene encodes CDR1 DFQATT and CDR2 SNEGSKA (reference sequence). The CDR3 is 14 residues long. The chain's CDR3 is CSAASASRDATQYF. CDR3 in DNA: TGCAGTGCTGCCTCCGCTAGTAGGGATGCGACCCAGTACTTC.

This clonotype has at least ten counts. CDR3 DNA sequence: TGTGCCAGCAGTCTGCGGGTCCTAGCGGGAGGGCCCCCCTACGAGCAGTACTTC. Protein product: CASSLRVLAGGPPYEQYF. The gene calls are TRBV6-6 and TRBJ2-7, with 12 bases fitting TRBD2. The V gene's germline CDR1 is MNHNY and CDR2 SVGAGI (reference sequence). This CDR3 comprises 18 residues. V was pared by 5 bases and J by 2 bases, with 13 bases of the junction left unmatched.

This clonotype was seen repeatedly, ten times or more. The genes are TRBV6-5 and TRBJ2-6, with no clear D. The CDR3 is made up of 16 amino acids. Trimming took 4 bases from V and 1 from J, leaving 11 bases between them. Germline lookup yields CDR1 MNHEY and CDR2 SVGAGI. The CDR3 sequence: CASSLGPPSGANVLTF. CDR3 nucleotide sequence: TGTGCCAGCAGTTTAGGTCCCCCATCTGGGGCCAACGTCCTGACTTTC.

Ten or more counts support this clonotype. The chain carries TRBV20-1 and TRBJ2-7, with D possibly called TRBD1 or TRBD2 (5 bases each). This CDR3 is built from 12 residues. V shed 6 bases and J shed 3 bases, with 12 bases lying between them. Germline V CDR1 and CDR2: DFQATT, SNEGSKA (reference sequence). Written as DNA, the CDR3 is TGCAGTGCCACGGGACCCTTCTACGAGCAGTACTTC. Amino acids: CSATGPFYEQYF.